One sample yielded the 30 T cell receptor beta chains listed below, sequenced in a study of cytomegalovirus exposure and HLA in healthy donors. The PCR made use of 60 Vbeta and 13 Jbeta primers. Repertoires were generated with immunoSEQ multiplex PCR, while TCRdb's copy carries only in-frame clones and drops some. There are about 100,000 clones in the sample; roughly 60% occur only once, and over 4% lies in the top ten. Sequenced material: PBMCs. These receptors all come from a human donor in good health.

The gene calls are TRBV11-2 and TRBJ2-3; 10 bases fit TRBD2. The germline V gene encodes CDR1 SGHAT and CDR2 FQNNGV. The V and J ends lost 2 bases and 4 bases, in that order; junction bases with no gene match: 0. The CDR3 spans 14 residues. The CDR3 coding sequence is TGTGCCAGCAGCTTACTAGCGGGAGCAGATACGCAGTATTTT. It specifies CASSLLAGADTQYF.

This chain joins TRBV7-3 and TRBJ1-1, with 8 nucleotides matching TRBD1. The CDR3 has 13 residues. The junction had 2 bases not matched to a gene; V was cut back by 5 bases and J by 3 bases. Germline values: CDR1 SGHTA, CDR2 FQGTGA. This CDR3 reads CASSGQGYTEAFF. For the CDR3, the DNA is TGTGCCAGCAGCGGACAGGGATACACTGAAGCTTTCTTT.

Only a few counts were recorded for this clone. The CDR3 nucleotides are TGTGCCAGCAGCTTTCTCTTACAGGGGGCCACTGAAGCTTTCTTT. This translates into CASSFLLQGATEAFF. The chain employs TRBV7-9 and TRBJ1-1; TRBD1 matches at 9 bases. CDR3 length: 15 amino acids. Germline V gene data show CDR1 as SEHNR and CDR2 as FQNEAQ (reference sequence). V shed 3 bases, J shed 4 bases, and the junction held 6 bases outside the gene matches.

The chain combines TRBV25-1 with TRBJ1-1; tentative D call: TRBD1 (6 bases). The ends were cut back, 7 bases at V and 0 bases at J, with 12 bases in the middle. The CDR3 contains 14 residues. The V gene's germline CDR1 is MGHDK and CDR2 SYGVNS. CDR3 region: CASKGEHMNTEAFF. The CDR3 coding sequence is TGTGCCAGCAAGGGGGAGCACATGAACACTGAAGCTTTCTTT.

The chain joins TRBV19 to TRBJ2-2; the match to TRBD1 covers 8 bases. In germline, CDR1 is LNHDA, CDR2 SQIVND (reference sequence). V lost 5 bases and J lost 4; bases outside the gene matches: 3. The CDR3 sequence is 14 residues long. The CDR3 DNA follows: TGTGCCAGTAGTGACAGGGGCGGCACCGGGGAGCTGTTTTTT. It is translated as CASSDRGGTGELFF.

This clone appeared a few times. This sequence joins TRBV2 and TRBJ2-1; 11 bases are shared with TRBD2. CDR1 SNHLY and CDR2 FYNNEI come from the germline V gene. After removal of 8 bases from V and 3 bases from J, the junction contained 3 bases not matched to a gene. The CDR3 runs 14 residues. This chain's CDR3 is CASQTSGNYNEQFF. The CDR3 nucleotides read TGTGCCAGCCAGACTAGCGGGAACTACAATGAGCAGTTCTTC.

This clone has more than one count but fewer than ten. The chain uses TRBV27 and TRBJ1-1; D not resolved. CDR1 and CDR2 (germline): MNHEY, SMNVEV (reference sequence). V dropped 2 bases and J dropped 2 bases, with 6 bases sitting between them. The CDR3 is 13 amino acids. The CDR3 protein is CASSLGSNTEAFF. CDR3 nucleotide sequence: TGTGCCAGCAGTTTAGGGAGCAACACTGAAGCTTTCTTT.

The V gene is TRBV10-3, the J gene TRBJ2-1, with D possibly TRBD1 on 6 matching bases. The germline V gene has CDR1 ENHRY and CDR2 SYGVKD. Trimming took 5 bases from V and 6 from J, leaving 20 bases between them. The CDR3 totals 16 residues. The CDR3 nucleotides are TGTGCCATCAGTCCAGAACAGGGTCGTTTTTTCAATGAGCAGTTCTTC. As protein: CAISPEQGRFFNEQFF.

This chain uses TRBV6-5 with TRBJ2-7, with D possibly being TRBD1 (5 bases). Per the germline V gene, CDR1 is MNHEY and CDR2 is SVGAGI. V lost 5 bases and J 5 bases, leaving 13 bases between the germline ends. The CDR3 sequence is 13 residues long. CDR3 sequence: CASSPPETDEQYF. The CDR3 DNA reads TGTGCCAGCAGTCCCCCCGAGACAGACGAGCAGTACTTC.

This clone was found a few times. Mismatch with germline at one junction end may stem from a read error. This chain joins TRBV28 and TRBJ1-1, with D maybe TRBD1 (6 bases). The CDR3 totals 13 residues. Germline V CDR1 and CDR2: MDHEN, SYDVKM. CDR3 residues: CASSLTDRSLRLF. CDR3 coding DNA: TGTGCCAGCAGTTTAACCGACAGGTCTTTGAGGCTCTTT.

The chain combines TRBV11-2 with TRBJ2-5; perhaps TRBD2 as D (5 bases). With the DNA end fitting TRBJ2-7 better, the J assignment may be wrong. Germline V gene lookup returns CDR1 SGHAT and CDR2 FQNNGV. The CDR3 is 14 residues long. CDR3 sequence (DNA): TGTGCCAGCAGCTTAGTAAGTGAGGGCTACGAGCAGTACTTC. Its translation: CASSLVSEGYEQYF.

The chain carries TRBV7-9 and TRBJ2-1; 8 bases map to TRBD2. The CDR3 is 16 amino acids. J was trimmed by 0 bases and V by 5 bases; bases with no gene match: 6. Germline CDR1 SEHNR, CDR2 FQNEAQ (reference sequence). CDR3 DNA sequence: TGTGCCAGCAGCCGAGCGGGAGCCAGCTCCTACAATGAGCAGTTCTTC. Translating it yields CASSRAGASSYNEQFF.

The chain combines TRBV4-2 with TRBJ2-5, with TRBD2 identical over 14 bases. CDR1 and CDR2 (germline): LGHNA, YNFKEQ. Unmatched junction bases numbered 3, after V lost 4 bases and J lost 5 bases. The CDR3 is 15 amino acids. CDR3 in amino acids: CASSPTSGRAETQYF. CDR3 DNA sequence: TGTGCCAGCAGCCCGACTAGCGGGAGGGCCGAGACCCAGTACTTC.

The chain is built from TRBV5-6 and TRBJ2-7; 9 bases match TRBD2. V shed 0 bases, J shed 1 base, and the junction held 5 bases outside the gene matches. CDR3 size: 16 residues. The germline gives CDR1 SGHDT, CDR2 YYEEEE. The CDR3 DNA reads as TGTGCCAGCAGCTTGGTAGGCGGGAGGGTTTCCTACGAGCAGTACTTC. Its protein is CASSLVGGRVSYEQYF.

V and J are TRBV19 and TRBJ2-7; D may be TRBD2 (5 bases). The V gene's germline CDR1 is LNHDA and CDR2 SQIVND (reference sequence). CDR3 length: 13 residues. V was cut by 6 bases and J by 0 bases, with 9 bases left in between. CDR3 sequence (DNA): TGTGCCAGTAGCGCAGACTACTCCTACGAGCAGTACTTC. Translated, it gives CASSADYSYEQYF.

The chain employs TRBV19 and TRBJ1-5, with D perhaps matching TRBD1 (6 bases). Deletions cut 7 bases from V and 2 bases from J, with 18 bases between. Germline CDR1 reads LNHDA; CDR2 reads SQIVND (reference sequence). The CDR3 is 16 amino acids. DNA for the CDR3: TGTGCCAGTACTCATTTGATGGACAGCGGCAATCAGCCCCAGCATTTT. It is translated as CASTHLMDSGNQPQHF.

This clone was observed a few times. V and J are TRBV7-9 and TRBJ2-1; 9 bases are a match to TRBD1. The CDR3 is 15 residues long. After removal of 3 bases from V and 4 bases from J, the junction contained 4 bases not matched to a gene. Germline-derived CDR1 and CDR2 are SEHNR and FQNEAQ (reference sequence). Written as DNA, the CDR3 is TGTGCCAGCAGCTTGGAGGGGACAGGGTACAATGAGCAGTTCTTC. This gives the protein CASSLEGTGYNEQFF.

J is TRBJ2-7 and V is TRBV27; 10 bases agree with TRBD2. V shed 3 bases and J 2 bases; nucleotides not matched to a gene: 1. Per germline, CDR1 MNHEY and CDR2 SMNVEV (reference sequence). The CDR3 consists of 14 residues. Here the CDR3 reads CASSFSGGPYEQYF. CDR3 coding DNA: TGTGCCAGCAGTTTTAGCGGGGGGCCCTACGAGCAGTACTTC.

This chain connects TRBV4-2 to TRBJ2-3; 11 nucleotides line up with TRBD2. The V segment lost 4 bases and the J segment 0 bases; nucleotides outside the gene matches: 9. The CDR3 sequence is 18 residues long. Germline V gene sequence: CDR1 LGHNA, CDR2 YNFKEQ. The CDR3 here is CASSLLPRTSGSTDTQYF. The CDR3 coding sequence is TGTGCCAGCAGCCTACTCCCAAGGACTAGCGGGAGCACAGATACGCAGTATTTT.

This chain joins TRBV7-8 and TRBJ1-2; D gene unclear. V was trimmed by 1 base and J by 4 bases, leaving 10 bases between them. This CDR3 comprises 14 residues. Germline V gene sequence: CDR1 SGHVS, CDR2 FQNEAQ. The DNA of the CDR3 is TGTGCCAGCAGCTTAGGAAGGGAGAGCTATGGCTACACCTTC. Translating gives CASSLGRESYGYTF.

This clone was seen only a few times. V and J are TRBV7-5 and TRBJ1-3; the D call TRBD1 from the table was never checked on the DNA. TRBV7-5 is tagged as a pseudogene. The CDR3 loop spans 15 amino acids. The CDR3 DNA reads as TGTGTCAGAAGACCCGACAGGGAAGGTAGGAACACCATATATTTT. Encoded protein: CVRRPDREGRNTIYF.

V usage is TRBV18 and J usage is TRBJ1-4; D gene uncertain. Trimming stripped 2 bases from V and 5 bases from J, with 6 bases between. Germline assignment: CDR1 KGHSH and CDR2 LQKENI. The CDR3 spans 13 residues. The CDR3 DNA reads as TGTGCCAGCTCACCAATCCTGAATGAAAAACTGTTTTTT. It encodes CASSPILNEKLFF.

The V gene is TRBV19, the J gene TRBJ1-1; TRBD1 is a possible D gene (5 bases). Germline assignment: CDR1 LNHDA and CDR2 SQIVND (reference sequence). This CDR3 has 14 residues. V was clipped by 6 bases and J by 4 bases, with 15 bases between them. CDR3 protein: CASSPGGGGTEAFF. Here the CDR3 DNA reads TGTGCCAGTAGCCCCGGGGGGGGTGGCACTGAAGCTTTCTTT.

The chain carries TRBV19 and TRBJ1-1; a weak D match, TRBD1 (5 bases). The CDR3 contains 16 residues. Germline V gives CDR1 LNHDA, CDR2 SQIVND (reference sequence). Trimming removed 0 bases at V and 0 bases at J, with 11 bases between. The CDR3 region is CASSIDLGALNTEAFF. As DNA, the CDR3 is TGTGCCAGTAGTATAGATCTTGGGGCTCTGAACACTGAAGCTTTCTTT.

DNA for the CDR3: TGTGCCAGCAGTGAAGTGGGGGGAGCTTACGAGCAGTACTTC. Translation: CASSEVGGAYEQYF. The rearrangement uses TRBV2 and TRBJ2-7; TRBD2 might be the D (6 bases). The V end lost 1 base, the J end lost 4 bases, and 11 bases lay between the germline ends. Germline V CDR1 and CDR2: SNHLY, FYNNEI. The CDR3 totals 14 residues.

This clone was observed a handful of times. This chain links TRBV2 with TRBJ1-2; 9 nucleotides agree with TRBD1. V shed 4 bases, J shed 6 bases, and the junction held 6 bases outside the gene matches. CDR1 is SNHLY and CDR2 is FYNNEI in the germline V gene. The CDR3 is made up of 14 amino acids. The DNA of the CDR3 is TGTGCCAGCAGTGGGGGAGACAGGGGGGATGGCTACACCTTC. This translates into CASSGGDRGDGYTF.

V is TRBV6-1 and J is TRBJ2-7, with D maybe TRBD2 (7 bases). The length of the CDR3 is 15 residues. V shed 2 bases and J shed 4 bases, with 15 bases lying between them. Germline CDR1 is MNHNS and CDR2 is SASEGT. The CDR3 here is CASSESGGAAYEQYF. The CDR3 DNA is TGTGCCAGCAGTGAATCGGGGGGCGCCGCATACGAGCAGTACTTC.

V gene TRBV9 combines with J gene TRBJ2-3, with D maybe TRBD2 (6 bases). Germline V CDR1 and CDR2: SGDLS, YYNGEE. The CDR3 has 18 amino acids. Trimming left V 3 bases short and J 0 bases short, with 20 bases between. The CDR3 reads CASSAGVGGRESTDTQYF. DNA of the CDR3: TGTGCCAGCAGCGCTGGGGTAGGTGGGCGGGAAAGCACAGATACGCAGTATTTT.

This clone was observed once. The CDR3 sequence: CASSLEGSETQYF. The DNA of the CDR3 is TGCGCCAGCAGCTTAGAGGGTTCGGAGACCCAGTACTTC. The chain combines TRBV5-1 with TRBJ2-5; a possible D gene is TRBD2 (5 bases). This CDR3 is 13 amino acids long. Germline V gene sequence: CDR1 SGHRS, CDR2 YFSETQ. V was trimmed by 2 bases and J by 5 bases, leaving 10 bases between them.

V is TRBV11-2 and J is TRBJ2-7, with TRBD1 matching over 7 bases. Germline V gene sequence: CDR1 SGHAT, CDR2 FQNNGV. V lost 6 bases, J lost 0 bases, and 8 bases stayed unmatched. The CDR3 length is 15 residues. The DNA of the CDR3 is TGTGCCAGCAGTTTTAAACAGGGGAACTCCTACGAGCAGTACTTC. Encoded protein: CASSFKQGNSYEQYF.